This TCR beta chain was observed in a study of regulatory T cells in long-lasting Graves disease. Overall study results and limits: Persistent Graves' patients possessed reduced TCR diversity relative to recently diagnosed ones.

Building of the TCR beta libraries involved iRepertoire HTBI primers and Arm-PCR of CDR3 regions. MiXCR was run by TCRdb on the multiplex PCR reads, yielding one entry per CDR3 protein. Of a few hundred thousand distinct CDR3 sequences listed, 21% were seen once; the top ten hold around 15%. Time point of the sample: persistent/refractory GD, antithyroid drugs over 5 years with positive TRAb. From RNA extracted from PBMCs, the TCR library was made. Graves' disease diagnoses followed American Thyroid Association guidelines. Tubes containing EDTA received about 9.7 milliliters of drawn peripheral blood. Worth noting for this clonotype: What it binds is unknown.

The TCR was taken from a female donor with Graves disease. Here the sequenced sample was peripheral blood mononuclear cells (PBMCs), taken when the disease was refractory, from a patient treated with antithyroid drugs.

DNA of the CDR3: TGTGCCAGCAGTTCCCAGGGGGCCTCCTACAATGAGCAGTTCTTC. It encodes CASSSQGASYNEQFF. The chain combines TRBV6-9 with TRBJ2-1; 8 bases match TRBD1. Trimming cost V 4 bases and J 0 bases; bases outside gene matches: 2. Germline CDR1 is MNHGY and CDR2 is SVAAGI. The CDR3 covers 15 residues.